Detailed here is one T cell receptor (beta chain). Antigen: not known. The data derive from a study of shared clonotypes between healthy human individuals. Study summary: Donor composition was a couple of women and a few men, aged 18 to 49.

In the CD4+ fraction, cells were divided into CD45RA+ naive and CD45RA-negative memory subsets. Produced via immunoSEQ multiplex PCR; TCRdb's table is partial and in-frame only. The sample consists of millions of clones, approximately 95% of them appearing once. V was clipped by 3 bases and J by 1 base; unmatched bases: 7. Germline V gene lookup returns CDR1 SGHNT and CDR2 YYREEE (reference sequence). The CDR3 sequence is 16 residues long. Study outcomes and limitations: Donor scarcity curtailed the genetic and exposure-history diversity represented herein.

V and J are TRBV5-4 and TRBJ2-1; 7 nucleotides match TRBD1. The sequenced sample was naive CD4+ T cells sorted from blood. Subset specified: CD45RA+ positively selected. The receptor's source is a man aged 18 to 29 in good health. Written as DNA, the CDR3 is TGTGCCAGCAGCTCCTACAGGGGACCATCCTACAATGAGCAGTTCTTC. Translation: CASSSYRGPSYNEQFF. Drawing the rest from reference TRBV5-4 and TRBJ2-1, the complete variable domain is ETGVTQSPTHLIKTRGQQVTLRCSSQSGHNTVSWYQQALGQGPQFIFQYYREEENGRGNFPPRFSGLQFPNYSSELNVNALELDDSALYLCASSSYRGPSYNEQFFGPGTRLTVL.